This T cell receptor (beta chain) was sequenced in a study of cytomegalovirus exposure and HLA in healthy donors (dated by TCRdb to 2015 to 2018). Background for the entire study: In an earlier analysis of roughly 590 of the donors, 276 Gb of sequence data and 120 million or so unique TCR beta sequences from about 179 million T cells were reported. Approximately 310 gigabases of sequencing data and tens of millions of unique TCR sequences were included in an early release covering over 600 HLA-typed donors. The genetic ancestry cluster associated with self-reported Caucasian donors included 81% of the approximately 400 genotyped donors. The study aimed to test whether signatures of past pathogen exposure could be identified by cataloging public T cell receptors. The study used immunosequencing to profile the T cell repertoires of 666 subjects and linked those repertoires to cytomegalovirus serostatus. A separate validation cohort of more than 100 different subjects was used in addition to the approximately 610-subject first cohort. High-throughput TCR immunosequencing, statistical association of individual TCRs with disease status, and machine learning were combined to predict cytomegalovirus infection status. A later analysis re-examined previously published TCR beta repertoires from just over 650 donors and added high-resolution HLA genotyping to investigate patterns of TCR occurrence. Rather than using new phenotypic data, the later analysis identified candidate immune exposures from TCR beta sequences and from how often those sequences occurred across donors. An earlier analysis of a few hundred of the donors applied high-throughput TCR beta sequencing to assess whether each TCR beta V gene segment acted as functional or pseudogenic. Alongside the repertoire data, information on donor age, sex, ethnicity and CMV serostatus was compiled. In a later genetic analysis, genome-wide SNP genotypes for 398 of the 666 donors were used, and that subset was treated as a discovery cohort. All discovery cohort repertoires had been generated on a single sequencing platform. HLA typing included class I and class II loci at four-digit resolution. The number of donors typed differed by locus, with about 629-640 for A, B, C, DRB1 and DQB1, about 500 for DQA1, 606 for DPA1, and some 440 for DPB1. Because of strong linkage in the cohort, 4 to 6 DR-DQ haplotypes were treated as single units for association and clustering. Among 398 genotyped donors of the cohort, an average of roughly 230,000 unique TCR beta nucleotide sequences was sequenced per donor, of which approximately 18% were non-productive.

What the research found in general, with its limitations: Three of the identified cytomegalovirus-associated TCR beta chains were confirmed in vitro to be specific for cytomegalovirus antigens. In a later analysis, several top co-occurrence clusters were reported to appear linked to parvovirus B19, influenza, CMV and Epstein-Barr virus. In both the original and validation cohorts, the classifier was reported to diagnose cytomegalovirus status with high specificity and sensitivity. In the study, approximately 160 TCR beta chains were listed as associated with cytomegalovirus. Compared with the approximately 600-donor mean, donors in an Asian-associated ancestry cluster had fewer N-insertions in productive TCRs, according to a later genetic analysis. Assigning TCR associations to individual alleles was difficult when HLA alleles, especially DR and DQ, strongly co-occurred. In a later analysis, 16,951 TCR beta sequences were associated with specific HLA alleles at a false discovery rate of 0.05. Immune exposure information for the cohort was limited to CMV serostatus. Sequencing depth was assumed to be roughly uniform across donors in the presence/absence analyses, though that assumption may not hold. In an earlier analysis of about 600 of the donors, most TCR beta V segments appeared in productive rearrangements about 87% or about 30% of the time, broadly matching IMGT annotations. Because HLA typing was missing for some donors at each locus, association tests included only the typed subset. In a later genetic analysis, a missense DCLRE1C variant was associated with V-gene and J-gene trimming of TCR beta chains, and the association was replicated in an independent cohort. In a later analysis, HLA-associated TCR beta chains were found to be more clonally expanded and to have lower generation probabilities than equally common non-associated chains. Because counts were too low, roughly 18 rarely observed V segments, including chromosome 9 orphons, were left out of the earlier analysis of over 550 of the donors. In this cohort, only TCR beta chains were sequenced, and detectable features were limited by the absence of alpha or paired-chain data. A cluster of highly shared sequence variants was judged likely to be a technical artifact of the sequencing pipeline. According to a later analysis, most CMV-associated TCR beta chains appeared to be HLA-restricted, and the HLA associations seemed to be driven largely by CMV exposure. A later analysis found that TCR association rates varied across HLA loci, with DRB1 alleles showing the most associated TCRs and HLA-C alleles the fewest. A further reported finding was that TCR beta sequences accurately predicted the HLA-A and HLA-B alleles for most subjects in the first cohort. Linkage disequilibrium might explain the correlated functional status among segregating V segments, but an unknown experimental factor could not be ruled out. Most TCR sequences were seen in very few donors, while some public TCRs were found in many individuals. The authors suggested that the approach could potentially be generalized to other disease states and immunological phenotypes.

The receptor library was made with the immunoSEQ multiplex PCR assay. The multiplex PCR relied on a mix of 60 forward primers for TCR Vbeta segments and 13 reverse primers for TCR Jbeta segments. A multiplex PCR assay on genomic DNA amplified the CDR3 region of rearranged TCR beta genes. The Illumina HiSeq System was used to sequence the amplified TCR beta libraries as 87-base-pair reads. For the original study's pipeline: Across the 500 to 700 repertoires, a later analysis counted approximately 83 million unique TCR beta chains, around 11 million of which were shared by at least two donors. To remove PCR and sequencing errors, raw reads were error-corrected and collapsed into unique sequences using a nearest-neighbor algorithm that merged closely related sequences. Alignment of CDR3 sequences to IMGT reference sequences was used to assign V, D and J gene segments. For a sequence to be retained, a match of at least six nucleotides to both a V gene segment and a J gene segment was required. A rearrangement counted as productive if the CDR3 had no stop codons and remained in frame with V and J, and every other rearrangement counted as non-productive. Following IMGT convention, CDR3 was defined as the stretch from the second conserved V-encoded cysteine to the conserved J-encoded phenylalanine. In an earlier analysis of roughly 610 of the donors, sequences lacking an unambiguous match to a single V gene segment were excluded. An earlier analysis of around 600 of the donors classified V segments as functional when productive rearrangements were above 56.7% and as segregating when the standard deviation between donors was above 5%. To diagnose cytomegalovirus status from the catalog of TCR beta chain sequences, a statistical classification framework was built. In a later analysis, V and J genes were assigned by comparing TCR nucleotide sequences against IMGT/GENE-DB human TR gene sequences. In a later analysis, CDR3 sequences and most-parsimonious VDJ recombination scenarios were assigned using the TCRdist pipeline. In a later analysis, each TCR beta chain was defined by its CDR3 amino acid sequence together with its V-gene family, and reads lacking a unique V-gene family were excluded. To address suspected cross-contamination and a sequencing artifact, a later analysis removed 592 highly shared, low-generation-probability nucleotide sequences. In a later analysis, a clonal expansion index for each public chain was calculated from normalized within-repertoire ranks of inferred template counts. A later analysis computed generation probabilities with a VDJ recombination model fitted to out-of-frame rearrangements, and checked the results against IGoR. Hypergeometric tests were used in a later analysis to score TCR-TCR, TCR-HLA and TCR-CMV co-occurrence, with a repertoire-size bias correction applied to the TCR pairs. To estimate false discovery rates, a later analysis permuted the HLA or CMV assignments 20 times. A later analysis grouped co-occurring TCRs with DBSCAN, adding TCRdist sequence similarity when clustering within HLA-allele-positive subsets. Repertoires with fewer than 30,000 or more than 120,000 public chains were left out of co-occurrence clustering, as were five repertoires with anomalous nucleotide sharing. TCRdb retrieved this table from immuneACCESS and kept in-frame rearrangements only. Not all clones are present; in checked studies, unresolved V genes account for under half, and no reason is known for the remainder. V, J and clone size are taken as reported in that table, and D and trimming were inferred from the DNA itself. Within this sample are some 160,000 clones, with about 82% of them counted one time only. The ten largest account for 3% to 3.5% of the sample.

To note about this clone: Its antigen specificity is not known. No base quality values were provided; no much bigger clone lies one nucleotide off.

The cohort was made up of approximately 670 healthy bone marrow donors. Cohort members were all nominally healthy when sampled, although unrecorded immune exposures were likely present. The donor tested CMV seronegative and was one of the 352 seronegative cohort members. Every donor gave a peripheral blood sample, and the peripheral blood mononuclear cells from that sample were used for TCR beta sequencing. Genomic DNA extraction from the blood cell samples was performed with the Qiagen DNeasy Blood Extraction Kit. This receptor was taken from a male donor in good health and CMV-seronegative. The sample was PBMCs.

The CDR3 amino acid sequence is: CASSLESQSYNEQFF. Read as DNA, the sequence is TGTGCCAGCAGCTTAGAATCGCAGTCCTACAATGAGCAGTTCTTC. The chain is assembled from TRBV11-1 and TRBJ2-1; the D segment cannot be called with confidence. V drops 1 base and J drops 1 base, leaving 8 bases in between. The CDR3 goes from the cysteine to the phenylalanine over 15 residues. The sequence is cut down to CDR3 DNA, 45 bases in frame from base 1. CDR1 and CDR2 are read off the germline V gene (reference sequence) as SGHAT and FQDESV.